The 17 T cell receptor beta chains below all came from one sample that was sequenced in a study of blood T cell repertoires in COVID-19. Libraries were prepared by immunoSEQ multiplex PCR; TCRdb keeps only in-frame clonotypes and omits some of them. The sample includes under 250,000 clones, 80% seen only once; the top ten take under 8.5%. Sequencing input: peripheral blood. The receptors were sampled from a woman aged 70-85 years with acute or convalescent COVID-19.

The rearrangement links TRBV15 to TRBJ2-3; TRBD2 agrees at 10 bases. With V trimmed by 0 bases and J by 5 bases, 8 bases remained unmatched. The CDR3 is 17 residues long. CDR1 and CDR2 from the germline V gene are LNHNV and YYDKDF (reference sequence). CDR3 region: CATSREISGGAGDTQYF. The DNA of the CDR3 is TGTGCCACCAGCAGAGAGATCAGCGGGGGGGCTGGAGATACGCAGTATTTT.

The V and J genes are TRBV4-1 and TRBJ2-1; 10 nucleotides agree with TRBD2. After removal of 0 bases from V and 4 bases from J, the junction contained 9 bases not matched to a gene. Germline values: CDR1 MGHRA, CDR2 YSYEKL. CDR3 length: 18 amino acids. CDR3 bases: TGCGCCAGCAGCCAAGATCGGGGACTAGCGAGCGTTTACAATGAGCAGTTCTTC. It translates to CASSQDRGLASVYNEQFF.

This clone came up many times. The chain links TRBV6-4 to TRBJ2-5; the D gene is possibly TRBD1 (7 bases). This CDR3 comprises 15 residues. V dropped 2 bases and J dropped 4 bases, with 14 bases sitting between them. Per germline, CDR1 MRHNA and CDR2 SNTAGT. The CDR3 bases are TGTGCCAGCAGTGACCAACGACAGGGAGGAGAGACCCAGTACTTC. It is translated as CASSDQRQGGETQYF.

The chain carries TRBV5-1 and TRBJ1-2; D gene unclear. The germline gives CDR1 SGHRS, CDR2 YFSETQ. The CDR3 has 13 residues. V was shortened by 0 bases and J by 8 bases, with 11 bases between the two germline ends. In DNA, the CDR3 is TGCGCCAGCAGCTTGGAGCCGGGGTTGGGCTACACCTTC. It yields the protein CASSLEPGLGYTF.

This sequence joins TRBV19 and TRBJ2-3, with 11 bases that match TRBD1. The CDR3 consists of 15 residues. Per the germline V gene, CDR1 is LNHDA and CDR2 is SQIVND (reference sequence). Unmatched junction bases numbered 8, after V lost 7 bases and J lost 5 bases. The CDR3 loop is CASTPQGQGGDTQYF. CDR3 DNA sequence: TGTGCCAGTACTCCCCAGGGACAGGGGGGAGATACGCAGTATTTT.

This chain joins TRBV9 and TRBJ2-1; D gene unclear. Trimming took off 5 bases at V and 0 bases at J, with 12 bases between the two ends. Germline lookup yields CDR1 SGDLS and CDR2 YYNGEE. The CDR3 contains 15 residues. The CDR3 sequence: CASSSTQSSYNEQFF. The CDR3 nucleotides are TGTGCCAGCAGTTCCACACAGAGCTCCTACAATGAGCAGTTCTTC.

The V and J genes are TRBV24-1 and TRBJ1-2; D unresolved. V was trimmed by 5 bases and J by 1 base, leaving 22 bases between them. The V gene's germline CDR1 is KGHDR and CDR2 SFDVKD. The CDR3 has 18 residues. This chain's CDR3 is CATSASLGTESYNYGYTF. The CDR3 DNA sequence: TGTGCCACCAGTGCCTCACTAGGCACAGAGTCCTATAACTATGGCTACACCTTC.

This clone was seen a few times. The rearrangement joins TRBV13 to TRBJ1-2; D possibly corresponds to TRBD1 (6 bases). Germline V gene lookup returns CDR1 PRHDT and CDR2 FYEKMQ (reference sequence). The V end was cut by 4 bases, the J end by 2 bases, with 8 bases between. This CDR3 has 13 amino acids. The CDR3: CASSSQGNYGYTF. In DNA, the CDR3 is TGTGCCAGCAGCTCACAGGGAAACTATGGCTACACCTTC.

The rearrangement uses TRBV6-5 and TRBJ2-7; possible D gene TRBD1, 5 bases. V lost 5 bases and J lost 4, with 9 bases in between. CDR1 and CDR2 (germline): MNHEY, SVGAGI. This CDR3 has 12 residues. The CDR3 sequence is CASSRGIYEQYV. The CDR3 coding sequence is TGTGCCAGCAGTAGGGGAATTTACGAGCAGTACGTC.

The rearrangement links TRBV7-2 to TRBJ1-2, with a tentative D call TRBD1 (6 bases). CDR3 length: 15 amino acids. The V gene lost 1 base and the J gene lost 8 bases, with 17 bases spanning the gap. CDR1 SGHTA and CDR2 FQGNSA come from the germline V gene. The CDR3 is CASSLVGDISIGYTF. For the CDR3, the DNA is TGTGCCAGCAGCTTAGTCGGGGACATATCCATAGGCTACACCTTC.

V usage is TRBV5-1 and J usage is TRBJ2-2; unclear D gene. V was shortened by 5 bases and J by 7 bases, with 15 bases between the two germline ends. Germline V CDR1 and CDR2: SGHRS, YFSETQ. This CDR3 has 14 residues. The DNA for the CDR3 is TGCGCCAGCAGGGCTAGTATGGAGATCGGGGAGCTGTTTTTT. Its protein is CASRASMEIGELFF. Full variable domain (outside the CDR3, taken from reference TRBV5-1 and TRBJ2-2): KAGVTQTPRYLIKTRGQQVTLSCSPISGHRSVSWYQQTPGQGLQFLFEYFSETQRNKGNFPGRFSGRQFSNSRSEMNVSTLELGDSALYLCASRASMEIGELFFGEGSRLTVL.

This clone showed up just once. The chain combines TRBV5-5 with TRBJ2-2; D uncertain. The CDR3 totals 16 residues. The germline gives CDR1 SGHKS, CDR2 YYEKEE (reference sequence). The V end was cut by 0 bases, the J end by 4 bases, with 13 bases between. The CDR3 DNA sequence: TGTGCCAGCAGCTTGGGGCAGTTCAGTATCACCGGGGAGCTGTTTTTT. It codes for CASSLGQFSITGELFF.

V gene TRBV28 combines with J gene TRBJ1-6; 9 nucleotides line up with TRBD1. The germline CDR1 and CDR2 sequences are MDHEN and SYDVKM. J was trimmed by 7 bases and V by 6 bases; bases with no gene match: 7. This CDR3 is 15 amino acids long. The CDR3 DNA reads TGTGCCAGCAGCTCCGGGACAGGGAGAAATTCACCCCTCCACTTT. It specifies CASSSGTGRNSPLHF.

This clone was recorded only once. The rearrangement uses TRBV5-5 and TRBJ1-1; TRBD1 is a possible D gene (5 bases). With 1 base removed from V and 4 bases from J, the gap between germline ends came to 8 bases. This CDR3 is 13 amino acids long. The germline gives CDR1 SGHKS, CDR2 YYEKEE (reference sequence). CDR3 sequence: CASSLSGATEAFF. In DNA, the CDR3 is TGTGCCAGCAGCTTGAGCGGGGCCACTGAAGCTTTCTTT. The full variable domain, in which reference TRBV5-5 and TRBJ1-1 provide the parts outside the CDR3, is DAGVTQSPTHLIKTRGQQVTLRCSPISGHKSVSWYQQVLGQGPQFIFQYYEKEERGRGNFPDRFSARQFPNYSSELNVNALLLGDSALYLCASSLSGATEAFFGQGTRLTVV.

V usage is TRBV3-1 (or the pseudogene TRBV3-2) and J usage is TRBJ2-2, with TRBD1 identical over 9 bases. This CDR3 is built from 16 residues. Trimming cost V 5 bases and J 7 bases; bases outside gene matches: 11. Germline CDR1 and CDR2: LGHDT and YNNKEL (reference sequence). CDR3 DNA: TGTGCCAGCAGCGAAACAGGGGGCATTCGAATCGGGGAGCTGTTTTTT. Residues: CASSETGGIRIGELFF.

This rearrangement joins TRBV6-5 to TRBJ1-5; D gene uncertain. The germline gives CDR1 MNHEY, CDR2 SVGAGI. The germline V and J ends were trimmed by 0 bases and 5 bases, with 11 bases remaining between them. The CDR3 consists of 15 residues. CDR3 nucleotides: TGTGCCAGCAGTTACTCGGCGGGATCAGATCAGCCCCAGCATTTT. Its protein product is CASSYSAGSDQPQHF.

The CDR3 is CASSQGLLNSPLHF. The CDR3 DNA sequence: TGTGCCAGCAGCCAGGGACTGTTGAATTCACCCCTCCACTTT. The chain joins TRBV14 to TRBJ1-6; D possibly corresponds to TRBD1 (5 bases). The CDR3 totals 14 residues. Germline V gene sequence: CDR1 SGHDN, CDR2 FVKESK. V lost 3 bases, J lost 7 bases, and 10 bases lay in between. Combining the CDR3 with reference TRBV14 and TRBJ1-6 gives the whole variable domain EAGVTQFPSHSVIEKGQTVTLRCDPISGHDNLYWYRRVMGKEIKFLLHFVKESKQDESGMPNNRFLAERTGGTYSTLKVQPAELEDSGVYFCASSQGLLNSPLHFGNGTRLTVT.